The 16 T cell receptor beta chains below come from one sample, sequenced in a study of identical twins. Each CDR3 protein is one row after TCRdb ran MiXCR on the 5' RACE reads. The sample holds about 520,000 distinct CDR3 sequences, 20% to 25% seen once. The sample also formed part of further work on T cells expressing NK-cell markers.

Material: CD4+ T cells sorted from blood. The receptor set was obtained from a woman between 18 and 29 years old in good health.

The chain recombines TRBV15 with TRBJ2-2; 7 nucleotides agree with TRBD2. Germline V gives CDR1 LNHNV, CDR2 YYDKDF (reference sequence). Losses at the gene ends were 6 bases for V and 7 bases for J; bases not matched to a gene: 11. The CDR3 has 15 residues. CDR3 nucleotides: TGTGCCACCAGAAGGCAAGCGGGACTGGTCGGGGAGCTGTTTTTT. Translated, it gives CATRRQAGLVGELFF. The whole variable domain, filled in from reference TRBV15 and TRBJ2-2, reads DAMVIQNPRYQVTQFGKPVTLSCSQTLNHNVMYWYQQKSSQAPKLLFHYYDKDFNNEADTPDNFQSRRPNTSFCFLDIRSPGLGDTAMYLCATRRQAGLVGELFFGEGSRLTVL.

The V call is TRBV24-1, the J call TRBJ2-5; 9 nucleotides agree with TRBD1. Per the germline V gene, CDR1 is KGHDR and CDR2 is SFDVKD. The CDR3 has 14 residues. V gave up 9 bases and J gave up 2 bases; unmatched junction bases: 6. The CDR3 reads CATSPGQGQETQYF. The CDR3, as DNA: TGTGCCACCTCACCTGGACAGGGGCAAGAGACCCAGTACTTC.

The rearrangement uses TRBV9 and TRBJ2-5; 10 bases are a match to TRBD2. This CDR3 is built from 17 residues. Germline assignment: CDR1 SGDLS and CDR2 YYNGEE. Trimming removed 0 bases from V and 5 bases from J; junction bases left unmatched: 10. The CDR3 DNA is TGTGCCAGCAGCGTAGGAAGCCTAGCGGGGGTAGGGGAGACCCAGTACTTC. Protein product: CASSVGSLAGVGETQYF. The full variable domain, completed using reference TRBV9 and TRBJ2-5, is DSGVTQTPKHLITATGQRVTLRCSPRSGDLSVYWYQQSLDQGLQFLIQYYNGEERAKGNILERFSAQQFPDLHSELNLSSLELGDSALYFCASSVGSLAGVGETQYFGPGTRLLVL.

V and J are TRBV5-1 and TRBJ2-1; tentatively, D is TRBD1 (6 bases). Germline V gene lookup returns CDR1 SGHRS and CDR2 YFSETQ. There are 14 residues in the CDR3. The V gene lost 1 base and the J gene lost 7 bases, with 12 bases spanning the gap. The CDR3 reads CASSLRGGGNEQFF. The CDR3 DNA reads TGCGCCAGCAGCTTGAGAGGGGGTGGGAATGAGCAGTTCTTC.

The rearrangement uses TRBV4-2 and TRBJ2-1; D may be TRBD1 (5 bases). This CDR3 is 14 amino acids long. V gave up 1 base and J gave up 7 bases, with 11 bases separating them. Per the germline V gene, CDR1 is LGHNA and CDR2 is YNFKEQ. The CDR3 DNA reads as TGTGCCAGCAGCCAAGTCGGTAGGGGTAATGAGCAGTTCTTC. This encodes CASSQVGRGNEQFF.

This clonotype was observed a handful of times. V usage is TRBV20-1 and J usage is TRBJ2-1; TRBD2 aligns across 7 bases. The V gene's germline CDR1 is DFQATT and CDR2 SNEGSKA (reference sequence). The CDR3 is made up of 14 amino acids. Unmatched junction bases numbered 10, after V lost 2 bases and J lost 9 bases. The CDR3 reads CSARTGTIFGEQFF. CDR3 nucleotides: TGCAGTGCTAGAACCGGGACTATCTTCGGTGAGCAGTTCTTC.

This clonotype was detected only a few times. In nucleotides, the CDR3 is TGTGCCAGCGCGAATCCTCGGACTAGCGGGAGGTTAGAGACCCAGTACTTC. Translating gives CASANPRTSGRLETQYF. V gene TRBV6-2 or TRBV6-3 combines with J gene TRBJ2-5; TRBD2 matches at 14 bases. After removal of 8 bases from V and 4 bases from J, the junction contained 12 bases not matched to a gene. CDR3 length equals 17 residues. The V gene's germline CDR1 is MNHEY and CDR2 SVGEGT.

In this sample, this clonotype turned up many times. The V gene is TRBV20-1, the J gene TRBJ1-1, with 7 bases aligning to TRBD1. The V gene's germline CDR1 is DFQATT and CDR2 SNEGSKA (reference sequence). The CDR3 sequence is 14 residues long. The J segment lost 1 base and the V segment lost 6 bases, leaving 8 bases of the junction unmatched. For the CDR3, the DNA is TGCAGTGCGCCCCGGACAGGCGGGAACACTGAAGCTTTCTTT. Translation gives CSAPRTGGNTEAFF.

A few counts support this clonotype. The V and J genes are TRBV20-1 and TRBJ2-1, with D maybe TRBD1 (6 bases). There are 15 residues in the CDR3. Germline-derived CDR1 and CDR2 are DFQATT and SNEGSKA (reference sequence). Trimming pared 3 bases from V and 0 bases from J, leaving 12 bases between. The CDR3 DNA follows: TGCAGTGCTAGGGGGGCGATTGGCTCCTACAATGAGCAGTTCTTC. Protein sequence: CSARGAIGSYNEQFF.

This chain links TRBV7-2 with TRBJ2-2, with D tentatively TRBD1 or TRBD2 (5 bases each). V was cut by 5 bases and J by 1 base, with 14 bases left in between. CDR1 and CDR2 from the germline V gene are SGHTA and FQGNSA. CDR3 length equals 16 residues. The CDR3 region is CASSLLGAQNTGELFF. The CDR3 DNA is TGTGCCAGCAGCCTCCTCGGGGCCCAGAACACCGGGGAGCTGTTTTTT.

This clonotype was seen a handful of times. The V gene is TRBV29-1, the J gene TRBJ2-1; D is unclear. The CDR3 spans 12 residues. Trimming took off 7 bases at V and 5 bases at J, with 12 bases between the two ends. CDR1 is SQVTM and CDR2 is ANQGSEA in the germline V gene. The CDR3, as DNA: TGCAGCGGCGGAAGCTGGGACAATGAGCAGTTCTTC. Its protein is CSGGSWDNEQFF.

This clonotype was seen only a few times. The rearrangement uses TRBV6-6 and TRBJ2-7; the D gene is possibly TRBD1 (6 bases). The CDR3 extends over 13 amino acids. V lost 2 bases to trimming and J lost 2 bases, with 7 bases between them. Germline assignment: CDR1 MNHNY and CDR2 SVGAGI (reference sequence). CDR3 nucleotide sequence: TGTGCCAGCAGTTACGACAGGACCTACGAGCAGTACTTC. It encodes CASSYDRTYEQYF.

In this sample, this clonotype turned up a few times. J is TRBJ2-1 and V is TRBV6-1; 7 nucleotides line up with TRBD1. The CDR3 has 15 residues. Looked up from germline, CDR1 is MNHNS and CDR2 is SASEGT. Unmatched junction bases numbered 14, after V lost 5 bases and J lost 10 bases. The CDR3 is CASSTPGQTGGEQFF. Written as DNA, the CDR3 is TGTGCCAGCAGTACGCCGGGACAGACCGGTGGAGAGCAGTTCTTC.

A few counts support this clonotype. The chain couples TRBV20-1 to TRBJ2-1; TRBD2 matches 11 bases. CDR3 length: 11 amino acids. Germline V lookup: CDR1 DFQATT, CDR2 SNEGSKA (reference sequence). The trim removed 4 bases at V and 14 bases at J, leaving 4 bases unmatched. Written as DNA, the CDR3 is TGCAGTGCTACGCCGGGACTAGCGGAGTTCTTC. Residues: CSATPGLAEFF.

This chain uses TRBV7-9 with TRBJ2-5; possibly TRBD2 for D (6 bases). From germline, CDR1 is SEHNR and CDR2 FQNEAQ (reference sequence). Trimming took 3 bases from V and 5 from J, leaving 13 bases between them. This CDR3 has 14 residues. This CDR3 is CASSLRAAGETQYF. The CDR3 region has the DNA TGTGCCAGCAGCTTGCGCGCGGCGGGGGAGACCCAGTACTTC.

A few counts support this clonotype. The CDR3 region is CAITSSGANTGELFF. Here the CDR3 DNA reads TGTGCCATCACCTCCAGCGGGGCGAACACCGGGGAGCTGTTTTTT. The genes are TRBV10-3 and TRBJ2-2, with TRBD2 identical over 7 bases. The CDR3 has 15 residues. CDR1 is ENHRY, CDR2 SYGVKD, per germline. Trimming cost V 7 bases and J 0 bases; bases outside gene matches: 5.